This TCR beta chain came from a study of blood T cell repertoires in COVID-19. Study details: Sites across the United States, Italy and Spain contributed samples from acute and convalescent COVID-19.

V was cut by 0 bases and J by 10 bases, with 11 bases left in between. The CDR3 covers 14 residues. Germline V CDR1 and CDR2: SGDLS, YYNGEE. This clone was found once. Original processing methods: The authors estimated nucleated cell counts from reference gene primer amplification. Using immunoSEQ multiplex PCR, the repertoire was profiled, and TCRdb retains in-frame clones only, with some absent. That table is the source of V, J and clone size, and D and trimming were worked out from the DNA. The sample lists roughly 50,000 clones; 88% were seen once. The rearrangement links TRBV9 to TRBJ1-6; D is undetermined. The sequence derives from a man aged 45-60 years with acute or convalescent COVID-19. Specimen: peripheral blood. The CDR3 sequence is CASSVGVGDSPLHF. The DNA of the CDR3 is TGTGCCAGCAGCGTAGGCGTCGGAGACTCACCCCTCCACTTT.